Presented here are 5 T cell receptor beta chains from one specimen sequenced in a study of blood T cell repertoires in COVID-19. Using immunoSEQ multiplex PCR, the repertoire was profiled, and TCRdb retains in-frame clones only, with some absent. The sample shows a few hundred thousand clones, roughly 87% of them seen only once. The sample was PBMCs or T cells enriched from blood (not recorded which). The receptors stem from a woman between 18 and 30 years old who had recovered from COVID-19.

This chain links TRBV30 with TRBJ1-1; D is uncertain. The ends were cut back, 7 bases at V and 0 bases at J, with 15 bases in the middle. Germline V gene lookup returns CDR1 GTSNPN and CDR2 SVGIG (reference sequence). The CDR3 is 14 amino acids. Here the CDR3 reads CASRGGPMNTEAFF. In DNA, the CDR3 is TGTGCCTCCCGGGGAGGGCCCATGAACACTGAAGCTTTCTTT.

The chain recombines TRBV15 with TRBJ2-7, with 9 bases that match TRBD2. CDR1 LNHNV and CDR2 YYDKDF come from the germline V gene (reference sequence). V dropped 1 base and J dropped 6; count of bases not matched to a gene: 7. The CDR3 spans 15 residues. Written as DNA, the CDR3 is TGTGCCACCAGCAGAGGTGGGACTAGCTCCGGCGAGCAGTACTTC. Its translation: CATSRGGTSSGEQYF. The whole variable domain, remainder taken from reference TRBV15 and TRBJ2-7, is DAMVIQNPRYQVTQFGKPVTLSCSQTLNHNVMYWYQQKSSQAPKLLFHYYDKDFNNEADTPDNFQSRRPNTSFCFLDIRSPGLGDTAMYLCATSRGGTSSGEQYFGPGTRLTVT.

The chain couples TRBV28 to TRBJ2-3; no clear D. Trimming took off 8 bases at V and 0 bases at J, with 6 bases between the two ends. This CDR3 contains 12 residues. CDR1 is MDHEN and CDR2 is SYDVKM in the germline V gene. Written as DNA, the CDR3 is TGTGCCAGCGAGACAAGCACAGATACGCAGTATTTT. Its translation: CASETSTDTQYF.

The chain has TRBV10-3 and TRBJ2-1; maybe TRBD2 (5 bases). The germline CDR1 and CDR2 sequences are ENHRY and SYGVKD. CDR3 length: 14 residues. Between the trimmed V and J ends, which lost 4 bases and 7 bases, there was a span of 14 bases. The CDR3 bases are TGTGCCATCAGTGGGTCTAGCCCCCCGAATGAGCAGTTCTTC. This sequence encodes CAISGSSPPNEQFF.

This sequence joins TRBV25-1 and TRBJ1-1, with D uncertain. There are 13 residues in the CDR3. Trimming took 3 bases from V and 5 from J, leaving 10 bases between them. The germline V gene encodes CDR1 MGHDK and CDR2 SYGVNS. This CDR3 is CASSDRIETEAFF. Here the CDR3 DNA reads TGTGCCAGCAGTGACAGGATTGAGACTGAAGCTTTCTTT.